The 9 T cell receptor beta chains in this list originate from one sample, sequenced in a study of blood T cell repertoires in COVID-19. Sequencing used immunoSEQ multiplex PCR; TCRdb keeps in-frame clones, though not all of them. This table has under 550,000 clones, roughly 89% appearing once. Input material: peripheral blood. Receptors were obtained from a man in his late teens or twenties with COVID-19, enrolled during active disease.

The chain joins TRBV10-3 to TRBJ1-3; TRBD1 agrees at 7 bases. CDR1 ENHRY and CDR2 SYGVKD come from the germline V gene. Trimming removed 8 bases from V and 1 base from J; junction bases left unmatched: 5. The CDR3 sequence is 14 residues long. The CDR3 loop is CAISVGQSGNTIYF. The CDR3 bases are TGTGCCATCTCGGTGGGACAGTCTGGAAACACCATATATTTT.

The chain joins TRBV6-6 to TRBJ2-1; 8 bases map to TRBD2. The CDR3 runs to 14 residues. V lost 6 bases to trimming and J lost 7 bases; unmatched junction nucleotides: 8. Germline V gene data show CDR1 as MNHNY and CDR2 as SVGAGI (reference sequence). The CDR3 DNA reads as TGTGCCAGCAGCCTACTAGCGGAGGGGAATGAGCAGTTCTTC. Its protein is CASSLLAEGNEQFF.

The V and J genes are TRBV6-5 and TRBJ1-2, with D tentatively TRBD1 (5 bases). V dropped 6 bases and J dropped 4 bases, with 15 bases sitting between them. Looked up from germline, CDR1 is MNHEY and CDR2 is SVGAGI. CDR3 length equals 14 residues. In DNA form, the CDR3 reads TGTGCCAGCAGCCCCATGGGAGGGACCTATGGCTACACCTTC. Translating gives CASSPMGGTYGYTF.

The V and J genes are TRBV19 and TRBJ2-1, with D perhaps TRBD2 (6 bases). The CDR3 covers 13 residues. Germline-derived CDR1 and CDR2 are LNHDA and SQIVND (reference sequence). V lost 6 bases to trimming and J lost 13 bases, with 19 bases between them. The DNA of the CDR3 is TGTGCCAGTAGAGGGGACTTCGACACCTCTCAGTTCTTC. Protein sequence: CASRGDFDTSQFF.

Comments on this clone: The same CDR3 also results from other DNA sequences found in this sample. This chain connects TRBV3-1 (or the pseudogene TRBV3-2) to TRBJ1-2; a possible D gene is TRBD1 (5 bases). CDR1 is LGHDT and CDR2 is YNNKEL in the germline V gene (reference sequence). Trimming stripped 1 base from V and 1 base from J, with 7 bases between. The CDR3 has 14 residues. CDR3 sequence: CASSQADSNYGYTF. The CDR3 region has the DNA TGTGCCAGCAGCCAAGCTGACAGTAACTATGGCTACACCTTC.

The gene calls are TRBV9 and TRBJ2-2; TRBD2 agrees at 13 bases. The CDR3 length is 15 residues. V shed 6 bases, J shed 10 bases, and the junction held 9 bases outside the gene matches. Per the germline V gene, CDR1 is SGDLS and CDR2 is YYNGEE. The CDR3 DNA reads as TGTGCCAGCATGGGGGGGACTAGCGGGGTCCCGGAGCTGTTTTTT. Translating it yields CASMGGTSGVPELFF.

The chain uses TRBV27 and TRBJ2-3; 8 bases are shared with TRBD2. Germline V gene sequence: CDR1 MNHEY, CDR2 SMNVEV (reference sequence). J was trimmed by 1 base and V by 5 bases; bases with no gene match: 5. The CDR3 runs to 15 residues. The DNA for the CDR3 is TGTGCCAGCAGTCGGACGCGGGGGGGCACAGATACGCAGTATTTT. Protein sequence: CASSRTRGGTDTQYF.

The V and J genes are TRBV9 and TRBJ2-1, with 10 positions matching TRBD2. Unmatched junction bases numbered 12, after V lost 2 bases and J lost 4 bases. From germline, CDR1 is SGDLS and CDR2 YYNGEE. This CDR3 region has 18 residues. CDR3 region: CASSVDPLTSGAYNEQFF. DNA for the CDR3: TGTGCCAGCAGCGTCGATCCCTTAACTAGCGGGGCGTACAATGAGCAGTTCTTC.

The V and J genes are TRBV7-9 and TRBJ1-1, with D uncertain. The CDR3 length is 15 residues. CDR1 is SEHNR and CDR2 is FQNEAQ in the germline V gene (reference sequence). Trimming stripped 7 bases from V and 1 base from J, with 16 bases between. The CDR3 DNA reads as TGTGCCAGCACCGGAGGGCCAGCCTCGAACACTGAAGCTTTCTTT. This encodes CASTGGPASNTEAFF. Complete variable domain (other parts from reference TRBV7-9 and TRBJ1-1): DTGVSQNPRHKITKRGQNVTFRCDPISEHNRLYWYRQTLGQGPEFLTYFQNEAQLEKSRLLSDRFSAERPKGSFSTLEIQRTEQGDSAMYLCASTGGPASNTEAFFGQGTRLTVV.